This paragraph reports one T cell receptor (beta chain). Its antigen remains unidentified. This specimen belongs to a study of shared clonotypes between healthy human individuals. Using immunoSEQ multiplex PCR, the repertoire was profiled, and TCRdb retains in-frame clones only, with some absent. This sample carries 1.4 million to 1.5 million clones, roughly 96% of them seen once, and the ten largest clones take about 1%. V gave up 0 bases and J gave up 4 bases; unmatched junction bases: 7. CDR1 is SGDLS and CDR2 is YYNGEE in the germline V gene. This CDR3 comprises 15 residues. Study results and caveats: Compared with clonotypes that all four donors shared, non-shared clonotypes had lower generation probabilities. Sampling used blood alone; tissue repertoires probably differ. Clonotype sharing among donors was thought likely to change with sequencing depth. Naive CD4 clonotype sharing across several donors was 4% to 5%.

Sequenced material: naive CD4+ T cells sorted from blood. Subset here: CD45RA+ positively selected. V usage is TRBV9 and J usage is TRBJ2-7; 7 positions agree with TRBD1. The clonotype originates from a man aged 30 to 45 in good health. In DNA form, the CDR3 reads TGTGCCAGCAGCGTAGCCACAGGGGAAGGATACGAGCAGTACTTC. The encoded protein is CASSVATGEGYEQYF.